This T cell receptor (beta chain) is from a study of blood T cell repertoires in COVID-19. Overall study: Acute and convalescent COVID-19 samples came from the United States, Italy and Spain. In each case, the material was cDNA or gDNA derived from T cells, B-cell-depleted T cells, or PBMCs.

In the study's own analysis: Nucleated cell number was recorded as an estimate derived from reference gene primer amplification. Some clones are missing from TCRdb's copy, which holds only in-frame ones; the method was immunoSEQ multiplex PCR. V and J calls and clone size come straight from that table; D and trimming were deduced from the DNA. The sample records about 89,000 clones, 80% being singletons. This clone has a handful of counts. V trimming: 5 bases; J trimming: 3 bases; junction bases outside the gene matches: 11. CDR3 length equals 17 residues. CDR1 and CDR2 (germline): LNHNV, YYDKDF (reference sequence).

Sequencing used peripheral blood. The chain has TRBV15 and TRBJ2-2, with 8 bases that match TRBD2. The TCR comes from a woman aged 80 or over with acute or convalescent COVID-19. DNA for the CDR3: TGTGCCACCAGCCCAGAGCGGGGGCGGGGGGACACCGGGGAGCTGTTTTTT. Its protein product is CATSPERGRGDTGELFF.